The 9 T cell receptor beta chains below all came from one sample that was sequenced in a study of post-analysis software for immune sequencing data. Study-level findings and limits: About 5 TRBV segments (TRBV5-6, TRBV5-1 and TRBV20-1 among them) occurred more frequently in patients than in controls.

Unique molecular identifiers had been added to the TCR beta cDNA libraries. Via MiXCR, TCRdb re-called the PCR reads, giving one row per CDR3 protein. The sample lists some 260,000 distinct CDR3 sequences; less than 40% were seen once. Antigen specificity for these receptors is unknown. The sequenced sample was blood. The origin of the receptors is a girl aged 5 to 17 with multiple sclerosis.

The V and J genes are TRBV28 and TRBJ2-3, with 9 positions matching TRBD1. The ends lost 3 bases at V and 7 bases at J; junction bases unmatched: 8. The CDR3 covers 15 residues. CDR1 is MDHEN, CDR2 SYDVKM, per germline. The CDR3 region is CASSFGGQGFNTQYF. The CDR3 DNA sequence: TGTGCCAGCAGTTTCGGTGGACAGGGGTTTAATACGCAGTATTTT.

V is TRBV27 and J is TRBJ2-3; no firm D call. Deletions cut 5 bases from V and 5 bases from J, with 8 bases between. The CDR3 runs 12 residues. CDR1 MNHEY and CDR2 SMNVEV come from the germline V gene (reference sequence). In nucleotides, the CDR3 is TGTGCCAGCAGTCTCCTAGGAGATACGCAGTATTTT. It codes for CASSLLGDTQYF.

This clonotype has a handful of counts. This rearrangement joins TRBV5-1 to TRBJ2-1, with TRBD2 matching over 7 bases. Germline-derived CDR1 and CDR2 are SGHRS and YFSETQ. There are 15 residues in the CDR3. Trimming took 0 bases from V and 7 from J; bases not matched to a gene: 7. The CDR3 here is CASSLVGTNGNEQFF. In DNA form, the CDR3 reads TGCGCCAGCAGCTTGGTAGGGACTAATGGGAATGAGCAGTTCTTC.

Details on this clonotype: Given a much more abundant clone one base away, this may be a read error. The CDR3 region is CASSLNRDAERYF. Here the CDR3 DNA reads TGCGCCAGCAGCTTAAACCGGGACGCCGAGCGGTACTTC. The gene calls are TRBV5-1 and TRBJ2-7; D is perhaps TRBD1 or TRBD2 (5 bases each). This CDR3 is built from 13 residues. The germline V gene encodes CDR1 SGHRS and CDR2 YFSETQ.

This clonotype was detected many times. The chain recombines TRBV15 with TRBJ2-7; no reliable D call. The CDR3 is 13 residues long. Trimming shortened V by 1 base and J by 6 bases, and 10 bases separated the two germline ends. Germline V lookup: CDR1 LNHNV, CDR2 YYDKDF (reference sequence). The CDR3 here is CATSRVHHGEQYF. In DNA, the CDR3 is TGTGCCACCAGCAGAGTGCACCACGGCGAGCAGTACTTC.

V gene TRBV2 combines with J gene TRBJ1-1, with a weak D call TRBD1 (6 bases). The V gene's germline CDR1 is SNHLY and CDR2 FYNNEI. V was shortened by 7 bases and J by 1 base, with 16 bases between the two germline ends. The CDR3 is made up of 15 amino acids. The CDR3 loop is CASNPGGAKNTEAFF. DNA for the CDR3: TGTGCCAGCAACCCCGGGGGGGCGAAGAACACTGAAGCTTTCTTT.

V gene TRBV24-1 combines with J gene TRBJ2-2; D gene unclear. The CDR3 has 13 residues. V was cut by 1 base and J by 8 bases, with 7 bases left in between. Germline V gives CDR1 KGHDR, CDR2 SFDVKD. CDR3 DNA sequence: TGTGCCACCAGTGATTTATTCTCGGGGGAGCTGTTTTTT. Protein product: CATSDLFSGELFF.

This clonotype was found many times. In nucleotides, the CDR3 is TGTGCCAGCAGGGGACAGCCGAGCTCCTACAATGAGCAGTTCTTC. Protein product: CASRGQPSSYNEQFF. The rearrangement uses TRBV2 and TRBJ2-1; TRBD1 agrees at 7 bases. Germline trimming cut 6 bases from V and 0 bases from J; bases unmatched to any gene: 5. Germline V gene data show CDR1 as SNHLY and CDR2 as FYNNEI. The CDR3 is made up of 15 amino acids.

The rearrangement joins TRBV7-3 to TRBJ2-1; 10 bases match TRBD2. Germline CDR1 and CDR2: SGHTA and FQGTGA. CDR3 length: 17 amino acids. The V gene end was trimmed by 5 bases and the J gene end by 6 bases; junction bases not matched to a gene: 13. The CDR3 nucleotides read TGTGCCAGCAGCCCTTTTGGGACAGCGGGAGGGCGCAATGAGCAGTTCTTC. Protein product: CASSPFGTAGGRNEQFF.